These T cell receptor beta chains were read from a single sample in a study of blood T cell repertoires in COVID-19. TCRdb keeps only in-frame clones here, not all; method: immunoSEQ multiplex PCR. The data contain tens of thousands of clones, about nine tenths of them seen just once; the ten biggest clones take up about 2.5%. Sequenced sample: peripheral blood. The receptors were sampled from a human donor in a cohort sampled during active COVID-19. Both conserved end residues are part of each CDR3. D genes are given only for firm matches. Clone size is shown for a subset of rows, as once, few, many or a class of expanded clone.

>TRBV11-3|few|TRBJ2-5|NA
CASSLYSEETQYF
TGTGCCAGCAGCTTATATAGCGAAGAGACCCAGTACTTC
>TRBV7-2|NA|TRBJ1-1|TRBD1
CASSGQGGNTEAFF
TGTGCCAGCAGCGGACAGGGGGGGAACACTGAAGCTTTCTTT
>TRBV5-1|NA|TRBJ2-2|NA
CASSLSAGATGELFF
TGCGCCAGCAGCTTGAGTGCAGGGGCCACCGGGGAGCTGTTTTTT
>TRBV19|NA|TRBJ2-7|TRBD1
CASKQGARHEQYF
TGTGCCAGTAAGCAGGGGGCAAGACACGAGCAGTACTTC
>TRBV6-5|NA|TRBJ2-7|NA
CAEGGAYEQYF
TGTGCAGAAGGGGGAGCCTACGAGCAGTACTTC
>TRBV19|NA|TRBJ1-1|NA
CASSTQAGTEAFF
TGTGCCAGTAGTACCCAGGCGGGCACTGAAGCTTTCTTT
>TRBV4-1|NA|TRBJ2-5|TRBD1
CASSQADRDQETQYF
TGCGCCAGCAGCCAAGCGGACAGGGACCAAGAGACCCAGTACTTC
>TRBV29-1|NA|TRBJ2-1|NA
CSVDNGDEQFF
TGCAGCGTTGATAACGGGGATGAGCAGTTCTTC
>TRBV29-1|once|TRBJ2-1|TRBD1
CSARGQVNNEQFF
TGCAGCGCTAGGGGACAGGTCAACAATGAGCAGTTCTTC
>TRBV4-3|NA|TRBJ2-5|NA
CASSPEGPVPQETQYF
TGCGCCAGCAGCCCGGAGGGACCCGTACCCCAAGAGACCCAGTACTTC
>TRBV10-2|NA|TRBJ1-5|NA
CASSEFRWPQHF
TGCGCCAGCAGTGAGTTCAGGTGGCCCCAGCATTTT
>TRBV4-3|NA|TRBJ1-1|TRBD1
CASSQPDRGRGNTEAFF
TGCGCCAGCAGCCAACCCGACAGGGGGCGAGGGAACACTGAAGCTTTCTTT
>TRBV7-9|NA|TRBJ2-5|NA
CASSPRQGLRETQYF
TGTGCCAGCAGCCCGCGGCAGGGCCTGAGAGAGACCCAGTACTTC
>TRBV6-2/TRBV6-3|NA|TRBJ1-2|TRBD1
CASSYTFEQGASGYTF
TGTGCCAGCAGTTACACTTTCGAACAGGGGGCGAGTGGCTACACCTTC
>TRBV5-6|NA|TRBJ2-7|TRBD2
CASSQGLAGGFSYEQYF
TGTGCCAGCAGCCAGGGACTAGCGGGAGGATTCTCCTACGAGCAGTACTTC
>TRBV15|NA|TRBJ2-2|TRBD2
CATSPLGTSVTNTGELFF
TGTGCCACCAGCCCCCTCGGGACTAGCGTGACGAACACCGGGGAGCTGTTTTTT
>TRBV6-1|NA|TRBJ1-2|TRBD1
CASREQGAVANYGYTF
TGTGCCAGCAGGGAACAGGGGGCCGTAGCTAACTATGGCTACACCTTC
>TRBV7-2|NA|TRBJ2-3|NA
CASSLVGGYSVDTQYF
TGTGCCAGCAGCTTAGTCGGGGGTTATAGTGTCGATACGCAGTATTTT
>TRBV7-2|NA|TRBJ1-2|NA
CASSNYLTGRDGYTF
TGTGCCAGCAGCAACTACCTAACAGGGCGGGATGGCTACACCTTC
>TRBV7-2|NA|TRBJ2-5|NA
CASTLSWQKETQYF
TGTGCCAGCACCTTATCGTGGCAGAAAGAGACCCAGTACTTC
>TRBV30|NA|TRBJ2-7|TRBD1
CAWSSTGWDEQYF
TGTGCCTGGAGTTCGACAGGGTGGGACGAGCAGTACTTC
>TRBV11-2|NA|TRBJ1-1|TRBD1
CASSSTGTGYMNTEAFF
TGTGCCAGCAGTTCTACCGGGACAGGGTACATGAACACTGAAGCTTTCTTT
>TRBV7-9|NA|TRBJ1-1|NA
CASSSNFAGAMNTEAFF
TGTGCCAGCAGCTCCAATTTTGCTGGGGCGATGAACACTGAAGCTTTCTTT
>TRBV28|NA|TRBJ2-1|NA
CASSLPGLAEFNEQFF
TGTGCCAGCAGTTTACCCGGGTTAGCGGAATTCAATGAGCAGTTCTTC
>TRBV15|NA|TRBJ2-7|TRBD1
CATSRVRTGAYEQYF
TGTGCCACCAGCAGAGTGCGGACAGGGGCTTACGAGCAGTACTTC
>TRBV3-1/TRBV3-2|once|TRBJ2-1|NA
CASSQDYGSYNEQFF
TGTGCCAGCAGCCAAGACTACGGGTCCTACAATGAGCAGTTCTTC
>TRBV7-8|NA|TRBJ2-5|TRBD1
CASTTGGGRETQYF
TGTGCCAGCACTACAGGGGGTGGCAGGGAGACCCAGTACTTC
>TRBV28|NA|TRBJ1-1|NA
CASSLVARGNAEAFF
TGTGCCAGCAGTTTAGTGGCTCGAGGAAACGCTGAAGCTTTCTTT
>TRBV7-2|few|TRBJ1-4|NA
CASSTWANEKLFF
TGTGCCAGCTCGACATGGGCTAATGAAAAACTGTTTTTT
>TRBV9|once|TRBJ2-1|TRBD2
CASSVGSSGIHNEQFF
TGTGCCAGCAGCGTAGGTAGTAGCGGGATCCACAATGAGCAGTTCTTC
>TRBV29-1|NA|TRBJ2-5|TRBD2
CSVSFTGLAGETQYF
TGCAGCGTTTCCTTTACGGGACTAGCGGGAGAGACCCAGTACTTC